The 5 T cell receptor beta chains in this list originate from one sample, sequenced in a study of blood T cell repertoires in COVID-19. Repertoires were generated with immunoSEQ multiplex PCR, while TCRdb's copy carries only in-frame clones and drops some. The repertoire has 150,000 to 200,000 clones, approximately 86% of them found once; the top ten carry around 3.3%. The specimen was peripheral blood. These receptors were taken from a man in his sixties or seventies with acute or convalescent COVID-19.

The CDR3, as DNA: TGTGCCAGCACCTGGGCAGGGCCCCCAAGCAATGAGCAGTTCTTC. It codes for CASTWAGPPSNEQFF. The V and J genes are TRBV28 and TRBJ2-1; the D gene is possibly TRBD1 (5 bases). From germline, CDR1 is MDHEN and CDR2 SYDVKM. V lost 7 bases to trimming and J lost 6 bases, with 19 bases between them. This CDR3 has 15 residues. The variable domain in full, with the rest retrieved from reference TRBV28 and TRBJ2-1, is DVKVTQSSRYLVKRTGEKVFLECVQDMDHENMFWYRQDPGLGLRLIYFSYDVKMKEKGDIPEGYSVSREKKERFSLILESASTNQTSMYLCASTWAGPPSNEQFFGPGTRLTVL.

The chain is built from TRBV29-1 and TRBJ2-4, with 10 bases aligning to TRBD2. Germline V CDR1 and CDR2: SQVTM, ANQGSEA. This CDR3 comprises 12 residues. V dropped 6 bases and J dropped 7; count of bases not matched to a gene: 3. CDR3 sequence reads: CSVGLAWNIQYF. For the CDR3, the DNA is TGCAGCGTGGGACTAGCGTGGAACATTCAGTACTTC.

The chain employs TRBV2 and TRBJ2-5, with 10 bases fitting TRBD1. Trimming removed 4 bases from V and 3 bases from J; junction bases left unmatched: 8. Germline V lookup: CDR1 SNHLY, CDR2 FYNNEI. The CDR3 consists of 16 residues. The CDR3: CASSGVSGTGEETQYF. DNA for the CDR3: TGTGCCAGCAGTGGGGTGAGCGGGACAGGGGAAGAGACCCAGTACTTC.

V gene TRBV6-6 combines with J gene TRBJ1-6; 7 bases are a match to TRBD1. V dropped 2 bases and J dropped 7; count of bases not matched to a gene: 8. This CDR3 has 16 amino acids. Germline V gives CDR1 MNHNY, CDR2 SVGAGI (reference sequence). CDR3 residues: CASSYVTYRGNSPLHF. In DNA form, the CDR3 reads TGTGCCAGCAGTTACGTAACTTACAGGGGAAATTCACCCCTCCACTTT.

As to this clone: Other DNA sequences in this sample translate to the same CDR3. The chain couples TRBV18 to TRBJ2-5, with no clear D. The germline gives CDR1 KGHSH, CDR2 LQKENI. The CDR3 has 12 residues. V was clipped by 3 bases and J by 1 base, with 3 bases between them. CDR3 loop: CASSPLQETQYF. In nucleotides, the CDR3 is TGTGCCAGCTCACCTCTCCAAGAGACCCAGTACTTC.